This T cell receptor beta chain stems from a study of control samples from healthy donors and cancer patients. TCRdb's table, derived via immunoSEQ multiplex PCR, lists solely in-frame clones and lacks some. The table has about 35,000 clones, approximately 93% seen once; the top ten hold about 1.5%. The CDR3 consists of 12 residues. Trimming pared 3 bases from V and 4 bases from J, leaving 6 bases between. CDR1 is LGHNT and CDR2 is FRNRAP in the germline V gene. This clone was recorded a few times. The sample taken for sequencing was PBMCs. This TCR was recovered from a man aged 40-50 years with colorectal cancer. The rearrangement links TRBV12-5 to TRBJ1-1; D remains ambiguous. This chain's CDR3 is CASGFASTEAFF. The CDR3 DNA reads as TGTGCTAGTGGTTTTGCTAGCACTGAAGCTTTCTTT.